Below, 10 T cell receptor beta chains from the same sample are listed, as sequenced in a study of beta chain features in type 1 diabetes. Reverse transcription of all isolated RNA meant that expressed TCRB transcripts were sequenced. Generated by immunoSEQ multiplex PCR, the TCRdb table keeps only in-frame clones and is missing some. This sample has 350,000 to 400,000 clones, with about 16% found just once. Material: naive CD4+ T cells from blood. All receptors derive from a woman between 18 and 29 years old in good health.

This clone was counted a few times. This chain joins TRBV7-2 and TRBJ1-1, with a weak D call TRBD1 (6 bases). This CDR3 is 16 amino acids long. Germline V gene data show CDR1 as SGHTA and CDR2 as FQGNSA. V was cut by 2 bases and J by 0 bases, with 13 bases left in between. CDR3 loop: CASSLPGGQVNTEAFF. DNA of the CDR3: TGTGCCAGCAGCTTACCCGGGGGGCAGGTGAACACTGAAGCTTTCTTT.

Written as DNA, the CDR3 is TGTGCCAGTAGACCCAAGGGACTAGCGACCCAAGAGACCCAGTACTTC. Translated, it gives CASRPKGLATQETQYF. The rearrangement links TRBV19 to TRBJ2-5, with 10 positions matching TRBD2. Germline V lookup: CDR1 LNHDA, CDR2 SQIVND (reference sequence). Trimming took 6 bases from V and 1 from J; bases not matched to a gene: 8. This CDR3 is 16 amino acids long.

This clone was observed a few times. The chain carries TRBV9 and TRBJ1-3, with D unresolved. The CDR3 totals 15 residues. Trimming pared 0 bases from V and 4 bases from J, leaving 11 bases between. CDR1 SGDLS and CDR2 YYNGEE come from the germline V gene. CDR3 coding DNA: TGTGCCAGCAGCGTAGCTCGGACTTCGGGAAACACCATATATTTT. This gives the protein CASSVARTSGNTIYF.

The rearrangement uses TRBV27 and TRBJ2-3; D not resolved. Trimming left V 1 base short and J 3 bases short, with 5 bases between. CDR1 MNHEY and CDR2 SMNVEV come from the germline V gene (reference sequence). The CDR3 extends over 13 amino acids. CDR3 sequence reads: CASSLLATDTQYF. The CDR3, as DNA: TGTGCCAGCAGTTTATTAGCTACAGATACGCAGTATTTT.

CDR3: CASSSAGGLEETQYF. Here the CDR3 DNA reads TGCGCCAGCAGCTCGGCAGGGGGCCTGGAGGAGACCCAGTACTTC. The chain recombines TRBV5-1 with TRBJ2-5; 8 bases line up with TRBD1. The CDR3 runs to 15 residues. J was trimmed by 5 bases and V by 3 bases; bases with no gene match: 9. The V gene's germline CDR1 is SGHRS and CDR2 YFSETQ.

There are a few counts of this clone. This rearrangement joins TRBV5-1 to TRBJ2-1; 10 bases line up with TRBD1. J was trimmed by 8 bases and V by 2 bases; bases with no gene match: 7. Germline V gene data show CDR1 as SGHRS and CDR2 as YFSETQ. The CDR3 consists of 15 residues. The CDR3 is CASSFRQGAEDEQFF. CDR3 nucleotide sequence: TGCGCCAGCAGCTTCCGACAGGGGGCGGAAGATGAGCAGTTCTTC.

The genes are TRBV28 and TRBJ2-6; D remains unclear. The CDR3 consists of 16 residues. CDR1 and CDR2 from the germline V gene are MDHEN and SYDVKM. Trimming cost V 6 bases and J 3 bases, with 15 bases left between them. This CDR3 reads CASSAVRLSGANVLTF. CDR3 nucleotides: TGTGCCAGCAGCGCGGTTAGGCTCAGTGGGGCCAACGTCCTGACTTTC.

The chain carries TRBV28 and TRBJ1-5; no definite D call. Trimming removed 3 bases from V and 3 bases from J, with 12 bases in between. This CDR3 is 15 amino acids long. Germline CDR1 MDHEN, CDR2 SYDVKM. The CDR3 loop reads CASSLEGAFNQPQHF. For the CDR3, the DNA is TGTGCCAGCAGTTTGGAGGGCGCGTTCAATCAGCCCCAGCATTTT.

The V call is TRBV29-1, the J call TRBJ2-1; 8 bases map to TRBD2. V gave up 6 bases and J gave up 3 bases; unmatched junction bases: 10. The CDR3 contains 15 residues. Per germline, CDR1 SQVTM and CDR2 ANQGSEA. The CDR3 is CSVGGLAGIYNEQFF. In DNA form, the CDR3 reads TGCAGCGTGGGGGGGCTAGCGGGCATCTACAATGAGCAGTTCTTC.

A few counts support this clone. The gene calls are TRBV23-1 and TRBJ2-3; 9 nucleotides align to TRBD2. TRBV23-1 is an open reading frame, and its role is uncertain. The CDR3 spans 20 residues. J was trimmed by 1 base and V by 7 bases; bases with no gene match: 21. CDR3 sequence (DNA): TGCGCCAGCACGATGGCGGGAGGGCCCTCTAAGCAGATTTGCACAGATACGCAGTATTTT. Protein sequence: CASTMAGGPSKQICTDTQYF.